The clone carrying this TCR beta chain was counted a single time. J lost 3 bases, V lost 3 bases, and 2 bases had no gene match. This CDR3 spans 13 amino acids. The germline gives CDR1 SQVTM, CDR2 ANQGSEA. Clones were read by immunoSEQ multiplex PCR, and TCRdb kept only the in-frame ones, dropping some. The table includes some 48,000 clones, 95% detected once. The data stem from a study of T cell changes during pregnancy in multiple sclerosis. The chain combines TRBV29-1 with TRBJ2-1; 7 bases fit TRBD1. Sequencing used CD8+ T cells from peripheral blood mononuclear cells, obtained in the first trimester of pregnancy. This sequence originates from a female donor with multiple sclerosis, enrolled in a pregnancy study. CDR3 sequence: CSVETGLYNEQFF. CDR3 in DNA: TGCAGCGTTGAGACAGGGCTCTACAATGAGCAGTTCTTC.